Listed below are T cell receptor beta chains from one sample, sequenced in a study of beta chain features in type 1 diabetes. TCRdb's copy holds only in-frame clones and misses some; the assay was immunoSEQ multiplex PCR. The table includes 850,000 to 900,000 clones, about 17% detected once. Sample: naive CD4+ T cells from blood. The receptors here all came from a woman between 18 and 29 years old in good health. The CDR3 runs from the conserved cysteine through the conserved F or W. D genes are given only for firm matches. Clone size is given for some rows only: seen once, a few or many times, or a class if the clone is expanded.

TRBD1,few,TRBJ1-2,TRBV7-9,CASSERQGPTNGYTF,TGTGCCAGCAGCGAACGACAGGGACCTACTAATGGCTACACCTTC
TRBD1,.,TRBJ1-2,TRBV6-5,CASSYSRTGPFGYTF,TGTGCCAGCAGTTACTCGAGGACAGGGCCCTTTGGCTACACCTTC
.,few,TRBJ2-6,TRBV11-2,CASSLDSVGSGANVLTF,TGTGCCAGCAGCTTAGACTCCGTTGGGAGTGGGGCCAACGTCCTGACTTTC
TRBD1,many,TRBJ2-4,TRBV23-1,CAGATGVKYIQYF,TGCGCCGGGGCGACAGGGGTTAAGTACATTCAGTACTTC
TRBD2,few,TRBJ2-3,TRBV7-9,CASSQISGRGTDTQYF,TGTGCCAGCAGCCAAATTAGCGGGAGAGGCACAGATACGCAGTATTTT
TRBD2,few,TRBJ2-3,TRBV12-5,CASGFWLAGVTDTQYF,TGTGCTAGTGGTTTTTGGCTAGCGGGAGTTACAGATACGCAGTATTTT
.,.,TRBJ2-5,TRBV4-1,CASSQLQGETQYF,TGCGCCAGCAGCCAACTTCAGGGCGAGACCCAGTACTTC
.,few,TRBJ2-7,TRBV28,CASSRGTPAYEQYF,TGTGCCAGCAGTCGAGGGACACCCGCCTACGAGCAGTACTTC
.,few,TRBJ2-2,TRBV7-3,CASSGYPGTGELFF,TGTGCCAGCAGTGGGTACCCGGGCACCGGGGAGCTGTTTTTT
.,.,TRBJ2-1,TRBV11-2,CASSLLGQLNEQFF,TGTGCCAGCAGCTTACTGGGGCAGCTCAATGAGCAGTTCTTC
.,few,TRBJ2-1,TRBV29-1,CSVEDSSFDWGEQFF,TGCAGCGTTGAAGATTCTAGCTTTGATTGGGGAGAGCAGTTCTTC
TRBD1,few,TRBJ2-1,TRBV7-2,CASSLGSGGYNEQFF,TGTGCCAGCAGCTTAGGGTCAGGGGGCTACAATGAGCAGTTCTTC
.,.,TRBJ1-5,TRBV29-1,CSVGNEDGPQHF,TGCAGCGTTGGAAATGAGGATGGGCCCCAGCATTTT
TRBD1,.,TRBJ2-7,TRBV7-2,CASSLPGQGYEQYF,TGTGCCAGCAGCTTGCCGGGACAGGGCTACGAGCAGTACTTC
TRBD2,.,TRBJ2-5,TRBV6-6,CASSLTKTSGQETQYF,TGTGCCAGCAGTTTAACGAAGACTAGCGGCCAAGAGACCCAGTACTTC
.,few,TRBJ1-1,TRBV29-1,CSVAKNTEAFF,TGCAGCGTAGCAAAGAACACTGAAGCTTTCTTT
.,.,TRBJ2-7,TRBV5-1,CASSLGQSDEQYF,TGCGCCAGCAGCTTGGGGCAGAGTGACGAGCAGTACTTC
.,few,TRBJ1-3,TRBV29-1,CSVESGGNTIYF,TGCAGCGTTGAATCCGGTGGAAACACCATATATTTT
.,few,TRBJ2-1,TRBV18,CASSPRLVPYNEQFF,TGTGCCAGCTCACCCCGACTAGTCCCTTACAATGAGCAGTTCTTC
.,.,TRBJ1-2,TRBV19,CASSMVPEYYGYTF,TGTGCCAGTAGTATGGTCCCGGAGTACTATGGCTACACCTTC
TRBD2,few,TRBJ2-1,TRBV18,CASSRNEAGGSYNEQFF,TGTGCCAGCTCACGGAATGAAGCGGGGGGCTCCTACAATGAGCAGTTCTTC
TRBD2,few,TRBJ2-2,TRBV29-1,CSVGAGSGELFF,TGCAGCGTTGGAGCGGGATCCGGGGAGCTGTTTTTT
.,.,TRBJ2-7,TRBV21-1,CASSKTGTSLYEQYF,TGTGCCAGCAGCAAAACCGGGACTAGCTTATACGAGCAGTACTTC